A single sample gave rise to the 8 T cell receptor beta chains below, sequenced in a study of metastatic and nonmetastatic thyroid tumors. Via MiXCR, TCRdb re-called the PCR reads. Among some 15,000 clones listed, 25% to 30% were seen once. Every patient was untreated before thyroid surgery. The sequenced sample consisted of tumor tissue. These receptors originate from a male donor with papillary thyroid cancer or a benign thyroid nodule (not recorded which). Some clones in this sample may be carry-over from other donors' samples.

This clone was recorded many times. The rearrangement joins TRBV19 to TRBJ2-7, with D perhaps being TRBD1 or TRBD2 (5 bases each). V was clipped by 4 bases and J by 0 bases, with 10 bases between them. There are 14 residues in the CDR3. Germline lookup yields CDR1 LNHDA and CDR2 SQIVND (reference sequence). The CDR3 DNA sequence: TGTGCCAGTAGTAACCGGGACGGCTCCTACGAGCAGTACTTC. Translated, it gives CASSNRDGSYEQYF.

This clone was recorded many times. J is TRBJ2-5 and V is TRBV19; no clear D gene. The length of the CDR3 is 15 residues. Germline lookup yields CDR1 LNHDA and CDR2 SQIVND (reference sequence). V lost 2 bases and J lost 5, with 15 bases in between. CDR3: CASSIRRIKGETQYF. The DNA of the CDR3 is TGTGCCAGTAGTATAAGGCGGATTAAAGGGGAGACCCAGTACTTC.

This clone showed up just a few times. The chain recombines TRBV6-1 with TRBJ2-5, with TRBD2 matching over 13 bases. J lost 3 bases, V lost 4 bases, and 5 bases had no gene match. Germline V lookup: CDR1 MNHNS, CDR2 SASEGT. CDR3 length: 16 amino acids. This CDR3 reads CASSGTSGGREETQYF. The DNA for the CDR3 is TGTGCCAGCAGTGGGACTAGCGGGGGAAGGGAAGAGACCCAGTACTTC.

As regards this clone: Here the CDR3 omits its conserved ending phenylalanine or tryptophan, so a read error is the likely source. The V call is TRBV12-3 or TRBV12-4, the J call TRBJ2-7; TRBD2 might be the D (6 bases). V lost 6 bases, J lost 4 bases, and 13 bases lay in between. This CDR3 is built from 13 residues. The CDR3 reads CASRWSGGYEQYP. The CDR3 DNA reads as TGTGCCAGCAGGTGGTCAGGAGGGTACGAGCAGTACCCC.

Many counts were recorded for this clone. The V call is TRBV18, the J call TRBJ2-7, with 9 bases matching TRBD1. With V trimmed by 6 bases and J by 6 bases, 12 bases remained unmatched. The CDR3 totals 15 residues. Germline-derived CDR1 and CDR2 are KGHSH and LQKENI. DNA of the CDR3: TGTGCCAGCTCTCTACAGGGGGCCCCCAGCTCCGAGCAGTACTTC. It yields the protein CASSLQGAPSSEQYF.

This chain connects TRBV7-9 to TRBJ2-7; the D gene could be TRBD1 or TRBD2 (5 bases each). There are 13 residues in the CDR3. V shed 5 bases and J shed 7 bases, with 15 bases lying between them. From germline, CDR1 is SEHNR and CDR2 FQNEAQ (reference sequence). The CDR3 loop is CASSIWDAREQYF. The DNA for the CDR3 is TGTGCCAGCAGCATATGGGACGCGAGGGAGCAGTACTTC. Full variable domain (outside the CDR3, taken from reference TRBV7-9 and TRBJ2-7): DTGVSQNPRHKITKRGQNVTFRCDPISEHNRLYWYRQTLGQGPEFLTYFQNEAQLEKSRLLSDRFSAERPKGSFSTLEIQRTEQGDSAMYLCASSIWDAREQYFGPGTRLTVT.

This clone was counted a few times. This chain links TRBV6-2 or TRBV6-3 with TRBJ2-1; TRBD2 agrees at 7 bases. The germline V gene encodes CDR1 MNHEY and CDR2 SVGEGT. This CDR3 spans 17 amino acids. Trimming took 0 bases from V and 3 from J; bases not matched to a gene: 8. The CDR3 nucleotides are TGTGCCAGCAGTTACTCGCAACCCGGGGGGATCTACAATGAGCAGTTCTTC. Protein sequence: CASSYSQPGGIYNEQFF.

This clone was seen many times. The rearrangement links TRBV9 to TRBJ2-7; 10 bases map to TRBD1. The CDR3 has 15 residues. The trim removed 4 bases at V and 7 bases at J, leaving 11 bases unmatched. Germline loops: CDR1 SGDLS, CDR2 YYNGEE. Here the CDR3 DNA reads TGTGCCAGCAGCCCCCACGGGACAGGGGTAGAAGAGCAGTACTTC. It specifies CASSPHGTGVEEQYF.